This TCR beta chain was obtained from a study of blood T cell repertoires in COVID-19. As originally analysed: From reference gene primer amplification, estimates of nucleated cell counts were derived. Sequenced by immunoSEQ multiplex PCR; TCRdb stores in-frame clones only, minus some. V and J calls and clone size follow that table, whereas D and trimming were derived from the DNA. The sample has approximately 160,000 clones; over 60% are singletons. The length of the CDR3 is 14 residues. Trimming removed 5 bases from V and 7 bases from J; junction bases left unmatched: 9. The germline V gene has CDR1 LGHDT and CDR2 YNNKEL (reference sequence). This clone was counted a few times.

The source material was peripheral blood. The sequence derives from a woman at least 80 years old with acute or convalescent COVID-19. The chain recombines TRBV3-1 (or the pseudogene TRBV3-2) with TRBJ1-2, with 8 bases identical to TRBD1. The CDR3, as DNA: TGTGCCAGCAGCTCAGCCCCAGGGGGCGGTGGCTACACCTTC. Residues: CASSSAPGGGGYTF.